This record covers a single T cell receptor beta chain. The antigen it recognizes is unknown. Base quality data are lacking; no much larger clone is found one base away. TCRbeta CDR3 regions were amplified from genomic DNA by means of the immunoSEQ Assay, a bias-controlled multiplex PCR. The authors' pipeline ran thus. The number of nucleated cells in each sample was estimated by amplification of reference gene primers within the assay. Sequence reads were collapsed and filtered to measure the absolute abundance of every unique TCRbeta CDR3 rearrangement. For each sample, productive Simpson clonality was calculated by taking the square root of Simpson's diversity index across productive rearrangements. TCRdb obtained this table from immuneACCESS and retained in-frame rearrangements with V and J assigned. These tables miss some clones; where compared with another copy, unresolved V genes account for less than half of the shortfall, and the remainder is unexplained. V and J calls and clone size are copied from that table; D and trimming were computed from the DNA. Recorded for this sample are some 65,000 clones; approximately 93% of them occurred a single time. Of the sample, about 3% falls within the top ten clones.

Each collaborating institution followed its own protocols to collect whole blood in K2EDTA tubes. For TCRbeta analysis, collaborator samples were shipped as frozen whole blood, as isolated PBMCs, or as DNA extracted from either sample type. CDR1 and CDR2 were assigned from the germline V gene as ENHRY and SYGVKD. V loses 4 bases, J loses 2 bases, and the germline ends lie 6 bases apart. The CDR3 contains 13 residues, cysteine and phenylalanine counted. The entry retains the CDR3 DNA only, 39 bases that are in frame from base 1. The source of the sample is a study of blood T cell repertoires in COVID-19 (dated by TCRdb to 2020 to 2021). In the study overall: Samples covering the acute and convalescent phases of COVID-19 were provided by collaborators in the United States, Italy and Spain. The material from the prospective study consisted of cDNA or gDNA derived from T cells, B-cell-depleted T cells, or PBMCs. Subjects who had been exposed to COVID-19, were actively infected with it, or had recovered from it provided the deeply sampled blood TCRbeta repertoires that made up the dataset. The repertoires were made available in a free public database intended to serve as a resource for research on the immune response to SARS-CoV-2. Samples came from the ongoing ImmuneRACE study (first 160 participants) plus 1,254 subjects from 6 global collaborators. The sample metadata nearly always contained a de-identified subject ID, COVID-19 status, age in years and sex. HLA class I and class II types, where available, came from metadata supplied by the sample provider rather than from assay-based typing.

What the authors observed across the whole study: How much clinical and demographic metadata was included differed by source and by participant, and the metadata was provided uncurated.

Rearrangement joined TRBV10-3 to TRBJ2-1, with TRBD2 tentatively as D gene (6 bases match). Sequencing was done on a sample of peripheral blood. The receptor was isolated from a man between 65 and 79 years old with active COVID-19. The DNA reads TGTGCCATCAGTGCGGGGGCCTACAATGAGCAGTTCTTC. Translated, this is CAISAGAYNEQFF.